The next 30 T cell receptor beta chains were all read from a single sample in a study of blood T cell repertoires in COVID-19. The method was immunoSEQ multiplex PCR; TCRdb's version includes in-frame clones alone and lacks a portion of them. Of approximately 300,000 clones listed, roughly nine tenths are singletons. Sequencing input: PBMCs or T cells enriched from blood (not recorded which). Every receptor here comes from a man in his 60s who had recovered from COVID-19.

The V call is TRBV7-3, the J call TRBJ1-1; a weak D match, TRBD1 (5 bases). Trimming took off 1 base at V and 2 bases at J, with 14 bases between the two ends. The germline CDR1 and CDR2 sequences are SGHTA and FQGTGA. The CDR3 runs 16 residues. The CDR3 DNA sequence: TGTGCCAGCAGCTTAAGCGCAGGGTGGGAAAACACTGAAGCTTTCTTT. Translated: CASSLSAGWENTEAFF.

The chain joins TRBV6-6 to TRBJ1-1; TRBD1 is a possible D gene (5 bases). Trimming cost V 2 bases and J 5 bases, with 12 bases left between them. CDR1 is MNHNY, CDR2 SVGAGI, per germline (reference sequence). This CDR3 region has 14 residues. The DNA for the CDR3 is TGTGCCAGCAGTTACGCGGGGCTAGGGACTGAAGCTTTCTTT. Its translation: CASSYAGLGTEAFF.

This CDR3 is CASSTASGKNTQYF. The DNA for the CDR3 is TGTGCCAGTAGTACCGCTAGCGGGAAAAATACGCAGTATTTT. J is TRBJ2-3 and V is TRBV19; 9 nucleotides match TRBD2. This CDR3 region has 14 residues. Germline CDR1 and CDR2: LNHDA and SQIVND (reference sequence). Trimming removed 4 bases from V and 7 bases from J; junction bases left unmatched: 6.

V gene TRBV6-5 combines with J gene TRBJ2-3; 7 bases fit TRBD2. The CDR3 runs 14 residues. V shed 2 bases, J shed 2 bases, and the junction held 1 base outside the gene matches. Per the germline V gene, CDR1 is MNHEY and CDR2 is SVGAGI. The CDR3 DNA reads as TGTGCCAGCAGTTACGCGGGAGACACAGATACGCAGTATTTT. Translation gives CASSYAGDTDTQYF.

The CDR3 bases are TGTGCCAGCAGCCAAGATTCGGCTAGCGGGTTTTACGAGCAGTACTTC. Encoded protein: CASSQDSASGFYEQYF. The chain couples TRBV3-1 (or the pseudogene TRBV3-2) to TRBJ2-7; 8 nucleotides line up with TRBD2. The CDR3 loop spans 16 amino acids. Germline CDR1 reads LGHDT; CDR2 reads YNNKEL (reference sequence). The ends lost 0 bases at V and 4 bases at J; junction bases unmatched: 8.

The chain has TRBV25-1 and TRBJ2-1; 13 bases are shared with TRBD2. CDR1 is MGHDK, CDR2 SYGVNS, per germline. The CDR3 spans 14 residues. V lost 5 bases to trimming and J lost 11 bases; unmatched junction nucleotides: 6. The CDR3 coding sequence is TGTGCCAGCAGTCCCGGACTAGCGGGAGTTAAGCAGTTCTTC. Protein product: CASSPGLAGVKQFF.

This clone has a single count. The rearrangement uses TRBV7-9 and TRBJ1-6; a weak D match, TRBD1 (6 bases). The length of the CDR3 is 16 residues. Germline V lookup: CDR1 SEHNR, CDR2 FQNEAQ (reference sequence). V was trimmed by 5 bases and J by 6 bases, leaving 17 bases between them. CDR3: CASSIPQGMGNSPLHF. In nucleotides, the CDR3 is TGTGCCAGCAGCATCCCCCAGGGGATGGGTAATTCACCCCTCCACTTT. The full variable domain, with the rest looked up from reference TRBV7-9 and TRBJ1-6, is DTGVSQNPRHKITKRGQNVTFRCDPISEHNRLYWYRQTLGQGPEFLTYFQNEAQLEKSRLLSDRFSAERPKGSFSTLEIQRTEQGDSAMYLCASSIPQGMGNSPLHFGNGTRLTVT.

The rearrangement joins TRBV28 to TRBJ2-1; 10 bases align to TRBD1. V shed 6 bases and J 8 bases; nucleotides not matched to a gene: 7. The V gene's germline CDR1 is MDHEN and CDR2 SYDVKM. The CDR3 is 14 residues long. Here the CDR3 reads CASRTGGEVHEQFF. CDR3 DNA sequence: TGTGCCAGCAGGACAGGGGGCGAAGTCCATGAGCAGTTCTTC. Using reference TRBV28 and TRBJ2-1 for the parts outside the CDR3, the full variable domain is DVKVTQSSRYLVKRTGEKVFLECVQDMDHENMFWYRQDPGLGLRLIYFSYDVKMKEKGDIPEGYSVSREKKERFSLILESASTNQTSMYLCASRTGGEVHEQFFGPGTRLTVL.

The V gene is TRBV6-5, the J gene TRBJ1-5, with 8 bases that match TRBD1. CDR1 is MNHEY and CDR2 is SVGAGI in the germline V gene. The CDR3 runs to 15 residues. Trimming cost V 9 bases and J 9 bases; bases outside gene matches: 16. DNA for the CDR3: TGTGCCAGTAGACCTGTTCAGGGGGCGGAGGGGCCCCAGCATTTT. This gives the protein CASRPVQGAEGPQHF.

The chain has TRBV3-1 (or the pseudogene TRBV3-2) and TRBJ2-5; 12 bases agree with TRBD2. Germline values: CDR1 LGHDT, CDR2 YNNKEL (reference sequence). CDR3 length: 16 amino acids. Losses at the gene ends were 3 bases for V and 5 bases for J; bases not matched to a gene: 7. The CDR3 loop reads CASSQLTSGSGETQYF. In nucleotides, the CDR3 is TGTGCCAGCAGCCAGTTGACTAGCGGGAGCGGTGAGACCCAGTACTTC.

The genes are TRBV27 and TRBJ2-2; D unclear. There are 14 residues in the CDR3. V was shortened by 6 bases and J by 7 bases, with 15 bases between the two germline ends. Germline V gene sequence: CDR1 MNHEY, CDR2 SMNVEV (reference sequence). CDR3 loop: CASSRRGLGGELFF. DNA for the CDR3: TGTGCCAGCAGCCGGAGAGGCCTGGGCGGGGAGCTGTTTTTT.

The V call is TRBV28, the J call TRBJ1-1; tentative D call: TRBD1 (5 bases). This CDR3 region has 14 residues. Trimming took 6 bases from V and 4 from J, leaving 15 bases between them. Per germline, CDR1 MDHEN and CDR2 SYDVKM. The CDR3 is CASSLMQGITEAFF. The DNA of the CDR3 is TGTGCCAGCAGCTTGATGCAGGGAATCACTGAAGCTTTCTTT.

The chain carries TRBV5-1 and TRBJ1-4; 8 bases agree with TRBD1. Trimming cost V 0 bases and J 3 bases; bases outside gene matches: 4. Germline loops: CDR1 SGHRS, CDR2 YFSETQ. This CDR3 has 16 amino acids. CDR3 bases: TGCGCCAGCAGCTTGGACCCGACAGGGGCTAATGAAAAACTGTTTTTT. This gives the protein CASSLDPTGANEKLFF.

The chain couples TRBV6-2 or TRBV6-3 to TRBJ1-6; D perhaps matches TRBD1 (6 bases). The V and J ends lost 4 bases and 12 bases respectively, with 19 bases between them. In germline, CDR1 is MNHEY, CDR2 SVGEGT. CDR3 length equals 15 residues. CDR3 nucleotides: TGTGCCAGCAGTTCCGGGACACTCTCCCCAAGACCCCTCCACTTT. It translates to CASSSGTLSPRPLHF.

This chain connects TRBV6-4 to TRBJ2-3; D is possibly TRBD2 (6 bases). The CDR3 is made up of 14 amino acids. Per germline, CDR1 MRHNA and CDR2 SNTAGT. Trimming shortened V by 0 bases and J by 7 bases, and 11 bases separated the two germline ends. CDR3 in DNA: TGTGCCAGCAGTGACTCTGCTAGCGCAAATACGCAGTATTTT. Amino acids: CASSDSASANTQYF.

CDR3 sequence: CASSLAEGFYEQYF. Written as DNA, the CDR3 is TGCGCCAGCAGCTTGGCGGAGGGATTCTACGAGCAGTACTTC. The V and J genes are TRBV5-1 and TRBJ2-7; maybe TRBD2 (6 bases). CDR3 length equals 14 residues. Trimming took off 0 bases at V and 3 bases at J, with 10 bases between the two ends. Germline loops: CDR1 SGHRS, CDR2 YFSETQ.

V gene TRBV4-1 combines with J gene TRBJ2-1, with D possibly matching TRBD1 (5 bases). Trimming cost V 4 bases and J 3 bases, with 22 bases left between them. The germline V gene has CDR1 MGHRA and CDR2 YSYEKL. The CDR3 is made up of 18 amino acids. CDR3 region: CASSPLVAGKWVYNEQFF. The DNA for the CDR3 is TGCGCCAGCAGCCCACTGGTGGCAGGGAAATGGGTCTACAATGAGCAGTTCTTC.

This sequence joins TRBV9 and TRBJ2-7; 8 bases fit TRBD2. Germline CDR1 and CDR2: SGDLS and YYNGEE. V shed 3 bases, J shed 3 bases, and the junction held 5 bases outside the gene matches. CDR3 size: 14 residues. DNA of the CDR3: TGTGCCAGCAGCGAGGGACTAGGGGTCTACGAGCAGTACTTC. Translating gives CASSEGLGVYEQYF.

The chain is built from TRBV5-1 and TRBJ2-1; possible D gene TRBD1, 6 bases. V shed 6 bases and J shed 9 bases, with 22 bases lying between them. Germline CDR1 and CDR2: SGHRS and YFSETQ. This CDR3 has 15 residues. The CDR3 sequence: CASNPGDTYDSEQFF. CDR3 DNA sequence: TGCGCCAGCAACCCCGGGGACACCTACGACAGTGAGCAGTTCTTC.

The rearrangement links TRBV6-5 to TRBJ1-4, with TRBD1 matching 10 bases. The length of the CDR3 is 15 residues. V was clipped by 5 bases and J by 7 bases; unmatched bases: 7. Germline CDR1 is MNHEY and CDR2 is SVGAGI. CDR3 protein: CASSRRTGGVEKLFF. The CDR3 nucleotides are TGTGCCAGCAGTCGAAGGACAGGGGGAGTTGAAAAACTGTTTTTT.

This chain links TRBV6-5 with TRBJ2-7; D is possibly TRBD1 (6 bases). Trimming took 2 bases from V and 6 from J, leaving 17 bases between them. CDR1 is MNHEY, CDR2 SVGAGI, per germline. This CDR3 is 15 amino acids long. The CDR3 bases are TGTGCCAGCAGTTACGGGGGCCGGCCAGTAGGCGAGCAGTACTTC. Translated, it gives CASSYGGRPVGEQYF.

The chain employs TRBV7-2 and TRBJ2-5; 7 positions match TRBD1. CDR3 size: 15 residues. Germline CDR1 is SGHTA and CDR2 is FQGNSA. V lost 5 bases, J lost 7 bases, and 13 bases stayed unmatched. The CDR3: CASSLNRGHTGTQYF. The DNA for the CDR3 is TGTGCCAGCAGCCTAAACAGGGGCCATACGGGGACCCAGTACTTC.

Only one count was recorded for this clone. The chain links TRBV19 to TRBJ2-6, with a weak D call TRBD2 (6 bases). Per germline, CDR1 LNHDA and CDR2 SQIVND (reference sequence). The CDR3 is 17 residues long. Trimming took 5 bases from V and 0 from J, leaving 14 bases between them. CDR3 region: CASSPTPGASGANVLTF. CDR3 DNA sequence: TGTGCCAGTAGTCCCACCCCGGGAGCCTCTGGGGCCAACGTCCTGACTTTC.

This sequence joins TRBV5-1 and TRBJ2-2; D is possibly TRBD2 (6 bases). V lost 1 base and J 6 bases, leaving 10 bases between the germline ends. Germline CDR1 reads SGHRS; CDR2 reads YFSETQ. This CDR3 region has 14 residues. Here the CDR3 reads CASSLRLEAGELFF. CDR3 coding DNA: TGCGCCAGCAGCTTGAGACTAGAGGCCGGGGAGCTGTTTTTT.

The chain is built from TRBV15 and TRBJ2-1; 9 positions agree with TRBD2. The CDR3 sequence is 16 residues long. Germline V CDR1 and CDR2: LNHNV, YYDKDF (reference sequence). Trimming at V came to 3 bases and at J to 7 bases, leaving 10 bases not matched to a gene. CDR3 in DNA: TGTGCCACCAGCAGGGAAATAGCGGGAGTTAGGAATGAGCAGTTCTTC. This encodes CATSREIAGVRNEQFF.

The CDR3 here is CASSLRGHSGNTIYF. The CDR3 DNA sequence: TGTGCCAGCAGCTTAAGGGGACATTCTGGAAACACCATATATTTT. This chain joins TRBV11-1 and TRBJ1-3, with D possibly TRBD1 on 6 matching bases. The V gene's germline CDR1 is SGHAT and CDR2 FQDESV (reference sequence). Trimming took 2 bases from V and 1 from J, leaving 9 bases between them. This CDR3 is 15 amino acids long.

CDR3 loop: CASSLTGTGGYEQFF. CDR3 bases: TGTGCCAGCAGTCTCACCGGGACAGGGGGCTATGAGCAGTTCTTC. J is TRBJ2-1 and V is TRBV27, with 12 bases aligning to TRBD1. The V segment lost 5 bases and the J segment 8 bases; nucleotides outside the gene matches: 7. CDR3 size: 15 residues. Germline values: CDR1 MNHEY, CDR2 SMNVEV (reference sequence).

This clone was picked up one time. The CDR3 protein is CASSLYGDRENTGELFF. CDR3 nucleotide sequence: TGTGCCAGCAGCTTATATGGGGACAGGGAGAACACCGGGGAGCTGTTTTTT. The V gene is TRBV7-3, the J gene TRBJ2-2; 9 bases are a match to TRBD1. Germline V gene lookup returns CDR1 SGHTA and CDR2 FQGTGA. CDR3 length: 17 residues. Trimming removed 2 bases from V and 1 base from J; junction bases left unmatched: 5.

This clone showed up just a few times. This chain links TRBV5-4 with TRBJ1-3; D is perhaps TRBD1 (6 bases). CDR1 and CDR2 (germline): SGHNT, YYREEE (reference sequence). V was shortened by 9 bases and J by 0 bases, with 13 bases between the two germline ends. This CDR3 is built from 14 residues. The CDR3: CATRRGASGNTIYF. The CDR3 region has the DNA TGTGCCACCCGACGGGGGGCCTCTGGAAACACCATATATTTT.

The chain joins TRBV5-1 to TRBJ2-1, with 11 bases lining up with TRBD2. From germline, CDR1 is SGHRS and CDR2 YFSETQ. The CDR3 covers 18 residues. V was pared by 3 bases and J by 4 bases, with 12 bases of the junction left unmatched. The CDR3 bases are TGCGCCAGCAGCTACGGGTCTCCAGGGACTAGCGGTTACAATGAGCAGTTCTTC. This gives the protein CASSYGSPGTSGYNEQFF.